Sequencing of this T cell receptor beta chain was carried out in a study of technical replicates of blood from a few donors. Clones were sequenced by immunoSEQ multiplex PCR, and TCRdb holds only the in-frame ones, with some missing. The sample contains about 82,000 clones, 85% to 95% of which appear only once. The CDR3 contains 16 residues. Trimming cost V 0 bases and J 3 bases, with 15 bases left between them. The germline V gene encodes CDR1 MGHRA and CDR2 YSYEKL. The chain has TRBV4-1 and TRBJ2-7; D is possibly TRBD1 (6 bases). The clonotype comes from a human donor in good health. Sample: T cells isolated from PBMCs. CDR3 residues: CASSQDSIEGVYEQYF. CDR3 coding DNA: TGCGCCAGCAGCCAAGACTCGATAGAGGGGGTCTACGAGCAGTACTTC.